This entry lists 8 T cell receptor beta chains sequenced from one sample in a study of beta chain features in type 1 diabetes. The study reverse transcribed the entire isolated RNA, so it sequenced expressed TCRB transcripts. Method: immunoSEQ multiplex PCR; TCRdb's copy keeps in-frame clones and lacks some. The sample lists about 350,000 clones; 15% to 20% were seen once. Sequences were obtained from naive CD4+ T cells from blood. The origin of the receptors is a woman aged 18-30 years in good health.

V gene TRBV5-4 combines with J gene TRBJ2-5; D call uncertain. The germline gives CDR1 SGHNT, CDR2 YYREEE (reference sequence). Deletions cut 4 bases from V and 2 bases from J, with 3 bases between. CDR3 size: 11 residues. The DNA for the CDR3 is TGTGCCAGCAGCACACAAGAGACCCAGTACTTC. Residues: CASSTQETQYF.

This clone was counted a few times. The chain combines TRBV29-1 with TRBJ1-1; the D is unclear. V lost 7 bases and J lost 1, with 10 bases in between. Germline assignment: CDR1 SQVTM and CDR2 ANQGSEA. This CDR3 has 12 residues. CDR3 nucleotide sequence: TGCAGCGATGGACTCACGAACACTGAAGCTTTCTTT. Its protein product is CSDGLTNTEAFF.

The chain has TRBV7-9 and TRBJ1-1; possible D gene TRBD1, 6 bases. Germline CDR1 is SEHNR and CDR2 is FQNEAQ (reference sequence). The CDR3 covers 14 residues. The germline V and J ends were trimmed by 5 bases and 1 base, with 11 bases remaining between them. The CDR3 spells CASSLRGANTEAFF. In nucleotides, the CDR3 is TGTGCCAGCAGCCTTCGGGGGGCGAACACTGAAGCTTTCTTT.

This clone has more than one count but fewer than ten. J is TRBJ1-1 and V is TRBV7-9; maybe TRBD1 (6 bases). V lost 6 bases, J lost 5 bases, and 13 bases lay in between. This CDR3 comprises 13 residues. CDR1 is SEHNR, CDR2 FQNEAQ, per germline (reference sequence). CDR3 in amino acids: CASRNRVGTEAFF. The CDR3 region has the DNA TGTGCCAGCAGGAACAGGGTTGGGACTGAAGCTTTCTTT.

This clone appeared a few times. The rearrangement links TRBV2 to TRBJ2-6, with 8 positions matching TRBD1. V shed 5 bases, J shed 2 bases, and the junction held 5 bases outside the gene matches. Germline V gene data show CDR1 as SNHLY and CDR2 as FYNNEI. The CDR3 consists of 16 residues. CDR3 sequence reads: CASSPEDRAGANVLTF. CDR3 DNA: TGTGCCAGCAGTCCGGAGGACAGGGCTGGGGCCAACGTCCTGACTTTC.

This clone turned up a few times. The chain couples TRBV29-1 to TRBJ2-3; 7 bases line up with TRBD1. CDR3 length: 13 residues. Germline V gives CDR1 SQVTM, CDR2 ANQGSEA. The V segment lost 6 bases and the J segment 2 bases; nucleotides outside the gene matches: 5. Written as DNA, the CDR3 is TGCAGCGTCCGTAGGGGGCACACAGATACGCAGTATTTT. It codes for CSVRRGHTDTQYF.

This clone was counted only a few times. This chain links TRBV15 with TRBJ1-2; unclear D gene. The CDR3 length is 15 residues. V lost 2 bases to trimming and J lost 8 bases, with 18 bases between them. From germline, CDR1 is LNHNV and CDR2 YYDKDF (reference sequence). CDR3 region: CATSRFYENSGGYTF. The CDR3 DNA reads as TGTGCCACCAGCAGATTCTACGAAAATTCGGGAGGCTACACCTTC.

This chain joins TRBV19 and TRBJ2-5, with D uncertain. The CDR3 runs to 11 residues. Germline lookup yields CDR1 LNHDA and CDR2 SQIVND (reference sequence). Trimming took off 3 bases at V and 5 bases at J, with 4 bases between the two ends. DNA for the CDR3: TGTGCCAGTAGTATTCAGGAGACCCAGTACTTC. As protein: CASSIQETQYF.